A selection of T cell receptor beta chains follows, all from one sample in a study of blood T cell repertoires in COVID-19. Some clones are missing from TCRdb's copy, which holds only in-frame ones; the method was immunoSEQ multiplex PCR. Of roughly 350,000 clones in the sample, 80% to 90% were seen once. Sequences were obtained from peripheral blood. These receptors were taken from a woman in her forties or fifties with COVID-19, enrolled during active disease. Both conserved end residues are part of each CDR3.

J gene: TRBJ2-5; V gene: TRBV11-1; CDR3 protein: CASSLRGETQYF
J gene: TRBJ2-7; V gene: TRBV6-2/TRBV6-3; CDR3 protein: CASSVRGGPYEQYF
J gene: TRBJ1-3; V gene: TRBV19; CDR3 protein: CASSISAGVGNTIYF
J gene: TRBJ2-6; V gene: TRBV19; CDR3 protein: CASNGRAGANVLTF
J gene: TRBJ2-1; V gene: TRBV10-1; CDR3 protein: CASSIRLRDGDEQFF
J gene: TRBJ1-2; V gene: TRBV7-2; CDR3 protein: CASSQEGTTNYGYTF
J gene: TRBJ1-5; V gene: TRBV30; CDR3 protein: CAWAVSSNQPQHF
J gene: TRBJ2-7; V gene: TRBV11-1; CDR3 protein: CASSQDGSSSEQYF
J gene: TRBJ2-7; V gene: TRBV7-9; CDR3 protein: CASTSLPKQGIDGEQYF
J gene: TRBJ1-1; V gene: TRBV5-6; CDR3 protein: CASSLGEGTEAFF
J gene: TRBJ1-1; V gene: TRBV2; CDR3 protein: CASTSSGGIQTEAFF
J gene: TRBJ1-2; V gene: TRBV6-1; CDR3 protein: CASSERTGDDLYGYTF
J gene: TRBJ2-7; V gene: TRBV7-9; CDR3 protein: CASSLVTASPTYEQYF
J gene: TRBJ2-7; V gene: TRBV12-3/TRBV12-4; CDR3 protein: CASSLTGSYEQYF
J gene: TRBJ1-1; V gene: TRBV25-1; CDR3 protein: CASSAIGAGSEAFF
J gene: TRBJ1-1; V gene: TRBV7-2; CDR3 protein: CASSLVGTPNTEAFF
J gene: TRBJ2-1; V gene: TRBV29-1; CDR3 protein: CSGGTSGRYNEQFF
J gene: TRBJ1-1; V gene: TRBV11-3; CDR3 protein: CASSLSRGVRPNTEAFF
J gene: TRBJ1-1; V gene: TRBV2; CDR3 protein: CASKMGARDTEAFF
J gene: TRBJ2-3; V gene: TRBV5-1; CDR3 protein: CASSPYTRGTSGSLTDTQYF
J gene: TRBJ2-6; V gene: TRBV29-1; CDR3 protein: CSVQDRGRPLSGANVLTF
J gene: TRBJ1-1; V gene: TRBV4-1; CDR3 protein: CASSQDRTLNTEAFF
J gene: TRBJ2-2; V gene: TRBV2; CDR3 protein: CASSKRAGELFF
J gene: TRBJ2-1; V gene: TRBV6-5; CDR3 protein: CASSWKASGRVEQFF
J gene: TRBJ2-3; V gene: TRBV6-4; CDR3 protein: CASSASGTRTDTQYF
J gene: TRBJ2-1; V gene: TRBV6-4; CDR3 protein: CASSDGRGEYNEQFF
J gene: TRBJ2-7; V gene: TRBV2; CDR3 protein: CASSEARAGTGSYEQYF
J gene: TRBJ1-5; V gene: TRBV6-5; CDR3 protein: CASSRTGNQPQHF
J gene: TRBJ2-3; V gene: TRBV18; CDR3 protein: CASSWDSLTDTQYF
J gene: TRBJ2-1; V gene: TRBV24-1; CDR3 protein: CATSDSGQGARNEQFF
J gene: TRBJ2-5; V gene: TRBV7-3; CDR3 protein: CASSFNRQETQYF
J gene: TRBJ1-4; V gene: TRBV6-6; CDR3 protein: CASSLQGTINEKLFF
J gene: TRBJ2-2; V gene: TRBV7-9; CDR3 protein: CASSLSFSGLTNTGELFF